Each of the 13 T cell receptor beta chains below was sequenced from the same sample in a study of blood T cells in healthy people across ages. Using a J-beta primer mix together with a sample-barcoded 5' primer, a second PCR was run for roughly 7 to 12 cycles. MiXCR, applied by TCRdb to the 5' RACE reads, yields one record per CDR3 protein. This sample has about 1.8 million distinct CDR3 sequences, with around 50% found just once. The sample consisted of blood. All receptors derive from a woman aged 40 to 49 in good health.

The chain couples TRBV4-2 to TRBJ2-7; TRBD1 might be the D (5 bases). Germline-derived CDR1 and CDR2 are LGHNA and YNFKEQ. V lost 1 base and J lost 4, with 14 bases in between. CDR3 size: 15 residues. The CDR3 coding sequence is TGTGCCAGCAGCCAAGTCGCGTCAGGGAAATACGAGCAGTACTTC. It translates to CASSQVASGKYEQYF.

The chain carries TRBV6-6 and TRBJ2-7; TRBD1 might be the D (7 bases). CDR1 MNHNY and CDR2 SVGAGI come from the germline V gene (reference sequence). This CDR3 contains 12 residues. Trimming took 6 bases from V and 5 from J, leaving 11 bases between them. The DNA for the CDR3 is TGTGCCAGCAGGGAGGGGGCCAACGAGCAGTACTTC. It is translated as CASREGANEQYF.

The chain couples TRBV9 to TRBJ2-7; 8 nucleotides match TRBD2. The J call is doubtful: the DNA matches TRBJ2-4 better. The CDR3 covers 15 residues. CDR1 SGDLS and CDR2 YYNGEE come from the germline V gene. The CDR3 sequence is CASSVGGSGDNIQYF. In DNA, the CDR3 is TGTGCCAGCAGCGTAGGAGGTAGCGGGGATAACATTCAGTACTTC.

The chain couples TRBV6-5 to TRBJ1-1; a possible D gene is TRBD1 (5 bases). Between the trimmed V and J ends, which lost 2 bases and 7 bases, there was a span of 29 bases. Germline values: CDR1 MNHEY, CDR2 SVGAGI. The CDR3 is 19 residues long. The CDR3 loop reads CASSYNRLPSGIGGDEAFF. The CDR3 DNA reads TGTGCCAGCAGTTACAATCGATTACCAAGCGGGATCGGGGGGGATGAAGCTTTCTTT.

This clonotype was seen ten or more times. The rearrangement joins TRBV7-2 to TRBJ2-6; D remains unclear. CDR1 and CDR2 from the germline V gene are SGHTA and FQGNSA. V was pared by 5 bases and J by 0 bases, with 14 bases between. This CDR3 spans 17 amino acids. CDR3 protein: CASSPWTVNSGANVLTF. The DNA of the CDR3 is TGTGCCAGCAGCCCTTGGACGGTAAACTCTGGGGCCAACGTCCTGACTTTC.

The chain couples TRBV28 to TRBJ2-5, with TRBD2 identical over 13 bases. The V gene's germline CDR1 is MDHEN and CDR2 SYDVKM. After removal of 4 bases from V and 4 bases from J, the junction contained 6 bases not matched to a gene. The CDR3 contains 16 residues. The CDR3 bases are TGTGCCAGCAGTTCACCCCGACTAGCGGGAGGAGAGACCCAGTACTTC. This sequence encodes CASSSPRLAGGETQYF.

This clonotype showed up just a few times. The chain joins TRBV3-1 to TRBJ2-3; possible D gene TRBD2, 5 bases. The germline V gene encodes CDR1 LGHDT and CDR2 YNNKEL (reference sequence). Deletions cut 0 bases from V and 2 bases from J, with 12 bases between. CDR3 length: 16 residues. The CDR3 region is CASSQESRGVTDTQYF. The DNA of the CDR3 is TGTGCCAGCAGCCAAGAATCACGGGGAGTCACAGATACGCAGTATTTT.

This chain joins TRBV12-3 or TRBV12-4 and TRBJ2-1, with D possibly TRBD2 on 6 matching bases. This CDR3 has 14 amino acids. Trimming pared 7 bases from V and 3 bases from J, leaving 13 bases between. The CDR3: CASKPGLDYNEQFF. The CDR3 DNA follows: TGTGCCAGCAAACCGGGACTTGACTACAATGAGCAGTTCTTC.

Concerning this clonotype: This may arise from a read error, as a much more abundant clone is one base away. The V call is TRBV7-2, the J call TRBJ2-5; no clear D. The tail of the sequence fits TRBJ2-4 better, so the J call may be wrong. Germline V gene lookup returns CDR1 SGHTA and CDR2 FQGNSA. This CDR3 has 14 amino acids. CDR3 residues: CASSSDGPRDIQYF. CDR3 nucleotides: TGTGCCAGCAGCTCCGACGGCCCTCGGGACATTCAGTACTTC.

This clonotype occurred a few times. V usage is TRBV24-1 and J usage is TRBJ2-1; TRBD1 agrees at 10 bases. The J segment lost 7 bases and the V segment lost 3 bases, leaving 8 bases of the junction unmatched. This CDR3 has 16 amino acids. CDR1 is KGHDR and CDR2 is SFDVKD in the germline V gene. This CDR3 reads CATSDPGQGPGNEQFF. In nucleotides, the CDR3 is TGTGCCACCAGTGATCCGGGACAGGGGCCAGGGAATGAGCAGTTCTTC.

This clonotype was seen a few times. Germline and junction disagree at one end, which may indicate a read error. The chain carries TRBV6-2 or TRBV6-3 and TRBJ1-5; possible D gene TRBD1, 5 bases. Germline V gene data show CDR1 as MNHEY and CDR2 as SVGEGT. The CDR3 totals 14 residues. The CDR3 DNA follows: TGTGTCAGCAGTTACGCACAGGACAATCAGCCCCAGCATTTT. Protein product: CVSSYAQDNQPQHF.

At least ten counts were recorded for this clonotype. The chain recombines TRBV13 with TRBJ2-7, with D tentatively TRBD1 (6 bases). This CDR3 contains 13 residues. Germline values: CDR1 PRHDT, CDR2 FYEKMQ (reference sequence). Trimming left V 5 bases short and J 4 bases short, with 12 bases between. CDR3 sequence reads: CASSASQGYEQYF. CDR3 sequence (DNA): TGTGCCAGCAGCGCATCACAGGGATACGAGCAGTACTTC.

As regards this clonotype: Since a much larger clone is just one base distant, this may be a read error. The rearrangement joins TRBV4-2 to TRBJ2-1; 8 bases agree with TRBD2. V shed 4 bases, J shed 5 bases, and the junction held 7 bases outside the gene matches. The CDR3 is made up of 15 amino acids. Germline V gene sequence: CDR1 LGHNA, CDR2 YNFKEQ. The DNA of the CDR3 is TGTGCCAGCAGCCGAGGTAGCGGGGATGACAATGAGCAGTTCTTC. Encoded protein: CASSRGSGDDNEQFF.